This T cell receptor (beta chain) was profiled in a study of cytomegalovirus exposure and HLA in healthy donors. V gave up 6 bases and J gave up 1 base, with 13 bases separating them. Germline CDR1 reads MNHEY; CDR2 reads SVGAGI. The CDR3 loop spans 15 amino acids. Study findings and constraints: Apparent HLA restriction characterized most CMV-associated TCR beta chains in a later analysis. Sequences of the TCR beta chain were said to predict the HLA-A and HLA-B alleles of most subjects accurately.

As to this clone: Its antigen is as yet unknown.

60 Vbeta and 13 Jbeta primers were used in PCR. This table comes from immunoSEQ multiplex PCR, and its TCRdb copy is limited to in-frame clones, with some not included. The sample lists approximately 190,000 clones, around 88% occurring once. This chain uses TRBV6-5 with TRBJ1-3; perhaps TRBD1 as D (5 bases). The sequenced material came from PBMCs. The sequence came from a man in his forties in good health and CMV-seropositive. CDR3 amino acids: CASRKRGGSGNTIYF. For the CDR3, the DNA is TGTGCCAGCAGGAAACGGGGGGGGTCTGGAAACACCATATATTTT.